At least ten counts were recorded for the clone carrying this T cell receptor (beta chain). No antigen is known for it. The entry originates in a study of T-cell reconstitution after alpha-beta-depleted transplantation in children. Molecular barcoding with unique molecular identifiers was used for the TCRbeta library. From the PCR reads, TCRdb called clonotypes with MiXCR, one entry per CDR3 protein. There are hundreds of thousands of distinct CDR3 sequences in the sample; roughly 8.2% occur only once, and 9.1% lies in the top ten. Study results and caveats: A year had passed since transplant, and T-cell counts and diversity by then came mostly from newly produced T cells. As was reported, about two months after transplant, alpha-beta T cells came from several hundred expanded graft clones.

CDR3 length: 14 residues. V was clipped by 6 bases and J by 5 bases; unmatched bases: 10. Germline V lookup: CDR1 DFQATT, CDR2 SNEGSKA (reference sequence). The receptor was derived from a female patient aged 2-9 years who had a stem cell transplant for Fanconi anemia, so the T cells may come from the graft donor. V gene TRBV20-1 combines with J gene TRBJ2-1; the match to TRBD2 covers 7 bases. Material: peripheral blood, obtained 360 days after TCRalphabeta/CD19-depleted stem cell transplant. CDR3 amino acids: CSAPTGLGHNEQFF. CDR3 coding DNA: TGCAGTGCCCCCACCGGACTAGGACACAATGAGCAGTTCTTC.